These 24 T cell receptor beta chains came from one sample sequenced in a study of blood T cell repertoires in COVID-19. The protocol was immunoSEQ multiplex PCR, while the TCRdb copy is restricted to in-frame clones and leaves out a portion. The sample includes over 250,000 clones, 75% to 90% of them seen just once. Sample: peripheral blood. Receptors originate from a man aged 50 to 60 with acute or convalescent COVID-19.

The rearrangement links TRBV6-6 to TRBJ2-3, with unresolved D. The CDR3 sequence is 13 residues long. CDR1 MNHNY and CDR2 SVGAGI come from the germline V gene (reference sequence). The V end lost 0 bases, the J end lost 6 bases, and 7 bases lay between the germline ends. The CDR3 sequence: CASSYSRSDTQYF. For the CDR3, the DNA is TGTGCCAGCAGTTACTCCCGGAGCGATACGCAGTATTTT.

The CDR3, as DNA: TGCAGCGTTGAGAAGAGTAGGCAGGGGGCTGAAGCTTTCTTT. Encoded protein: CSVEKSRQGAEAFF. This sequence joins TRBV29-1 and TRBJ1-1; 7 bases are a match to TRBD1. CDR1 is SQVTM, CDR2 ANQGSEA, per germline. This CDR3 is built from 14 residues. The ends lost 3 bases at V and 6 bases at J; junction bases unmatched: 10.

J is TRBJ2-1 and V is TRBV2; 10 nucleotides align to TRBD2. Germline loops: CDR1 SNHLY, CDR2 FYNNEI. The V gene end was trimmed by 6 bases and the J gene end by 2 bases; junction bases not matched to a gene: 4. There are 15 residues in the CDR3. The CDR3 region is CASRDSGGPYNEQFF. The CDR3 nucleotides read TGTGCCAGCAGGGATAGCGGGGGGCCCTACAATGAGCAGTTCTTC.

Regarding this clone: The same CDR3 is also encoded by other DNA sequences in this sample. The V and J genes are TRBV11-2 and TRBJ2-2; D ambiguous. CDR3 size: 16 residues. Trimming took 1 base from V and 0 from J, leaving 9 bases between them. The germline V gene encodes CDR1 SGHAT and CDR2 FQNNGV. DNA of the CDR3: TGTGCCAGCAGCTTAGGAGGCGGTGCGAACACCGGGGAGCTGTTTTTT. Protein sequence: CASSLGGGANTGELFF.

The chain recombines TRBV10-1 with TRBJ2-1; 13 bases are a match to TRBD2. This CDR3 contains 15 residues. Germline V gene data show CDR1 as WNHNN and CDR2 as SYGVQD (reference sequence). J was trimmed by 6 bases and V by 5 bases; bases with no gene match: 4. The CDR3 sequence: CASSSGTSGVNEQFF. CDR3 DNA sequence: TGCGCCAGCAGTTCCGGGACTAGCGGGGTCAATGAGCAGTTCTTC.

The chain has TRBV2 and TRBJ1-3; possibly TRBD1 for D (6 bases). Germline lookup yields CDR1 SNHLY and CDR2 FYNNEI. This CDR3 is 15 amino acids long. V was cut by 4 bases and J by 4 bases, with 14 bases left in between. The DNA for the CDR3 is TGTGCCAGCAGTGTAGGGGGGGATCGAGGAAACACCATATATTTT. Translating gives CASSVGGDRGNTIYF.

The chain recombines TRBV19 with TRBJ2-1, with D possibly TRBD2 on 6 matching bases. Trimming removed 4 bases at V and 8 bases at J, with 24 bases between. The CDR3 is 17 amino acids. In germline, CDR1 is LNHDA, CDR2 SQIVND (reference sequence). The CDR3 nucleotides are TGTGCCAGTAGTACCCTGGAGGGATTCGACGAGGGAGATGAGCAGTTCTTC. Translated: CASSTLEGFDEGDEQFF.

The chain links TRBV27 to TRBJ2-7; 7 positions agree with TRBD1. Germline CDR1 is MNHEY and CDR2 is SMNVEV (reference sequence). This CDR3 is 14 amino acids long. J was trimmed by 3 bases and V by 2 bases; bases with no gene match: 4. CDR3 coding DNA: TGTGCCAGCAGTTTAAGGCAGGGGGACTACGAGCAGTACTTC. Its translation is CASSLRQGDYEQYF.

The gene calls are TRBV5-6 and TRBJ2-2; 8 nucleotides line up with TRBD1. Germline V gives CDR1 SGHDT, CDR2 YYEEEE. The CDR3 loop spans 16 amino acids. Trimming at V came to 1 base and at J to 5 bases, leaving 7 bases not matched to a gene. As DNA, the CDR3 is TGTGCCAGCAGCTTGCGCAGGGGGCGCGGGACCGGGGAGCTGTTTTTT. The encoded protein is CASSLRRGRGTGELFF. The complete variable domain, with remaining parts taken from reference TRBV5-6 and TRBJ2-2, reads DAGVTQSPTHLIKTRGQQVTLRCSPKSGHDTVSWYQQALGQGPQFIFQYYEEEERQRGNFPDRFSGHQFPNYSSELNVNALLLGDSALYLCASSLRRGRGTGELFFGEGSRLTVL.

This sequence joins TRBV3-1 (or the pseudogene TRBV3-2) and TRBJ2-3, with 7 positions matching TRBD1. V lost 10 bases to trimming and J lost 1 base; unmatched junction nucleotides: 8. The CDR3 length is 14 residues. Germline-derived CDR1 and CDR2 are LGHDT and YNNKEL (reference sequence). CDR3: CATQGSIGTDTQYF. The CDR3, as DNA: TGTGCCACACAGGGGTCTATAGGCACAGATACGCAGTATTTT.

This clone was seen only once. The chain joins TRBV19 to TRBJ1-1; 7 nucleotides line up with TRBD1. CDR1 is LNHDA and CDR2 is SQIVND in the germline V gene (reference sequence). J lost 5 bases, V lost 8 bases, and 8 bases had no gene match. The CDR3 runs to 13 residues. The CDR3 loop reads CASGDRAGTEAFF. In DNA form, the CDR3 reads TGTGCCAGTGGCGACAGGGCTGGGACTGAAGCTTTCTTT.

This rearrangement joins TRBV6-5 to TRBJ1-5; D is undetermined. Per the germline V gene, CDR1 is MNHEY and CDR2 is SVGAGI. The ends were cut back, 7 bases at V and 0 bases at J, with 13 bases in the middle. The CDR3 loop spans 15 amino acids. CDR3 in DNA: TGTGCCAGCAAATCGACACAGTATAGCAATCAGCCCCAGCATTTT. Translation: CASKSTQYSNQPQHF.

The V and J genes are TRBV10-3 and TRBJ1-1; TRBD1 aligns across 7 bases. CDR1 is ENHRY, CDR2 SYGVKD, per germline. The CDR3 runs to 13 residues. Trimming took 3 bases from V and 8 from J; bases not matched to a gene: 6. CDR3 sequence: CAISDYRGEEAFF. The CDR3 DNA reads as TGTGCCATCAGTGACTACAGGGGCGAGGAAGCTTTCTTT.

The gene calls are TRBV19 and TRBJ2-1; 10 nucleotides line up with TRBD2. Trimming took 1 base from V and 10 from J; bases not matched to a gene: 10. The CDR3 is made up of 16 amino acids. The germline V gene has CDR1 LNHDA and CDR2 SQIVND (reference sequence). CDR3 protein: CASSIVRLAGYDEQFF. CDR3 in DNA: TGTGCCAGTAGTATAGTCCGACTAGCGGGTTACGACGAGCAGTTCTTC. The complete variable domain, with remaining parts taken from reference TRBV19 and TRBJ2-1, reads DGGITQSPKYLFRKEGQNVTLSCEQNLNHDAMYWYRQDPGQGLRLIYYSQIVNDFQKGDIAEGYSVSREKKESFPLTVTSAQKNPTAFYLCASSIVRLAGYDEQFFGPGTRLTVL.

The V call is TRBV29-1, the J call TRBJ1-2; D may be TRBD1 (5 bases). V was pared by 7 bases and J by 6 bases, with 9 bases between. Germline CDR1 and CDR2: SQVTM and ANQGSEA. The CDR3 has 10 amino acids. CDR3: CSGGGDGYTF. CDR3 sequence (DNA): TGCAGCGGCGGGGGGGATGGCTACACCTTC.

This sequence joins TRBV7-3 and TRBJ1-2; D gene unclear. CDR3 size: 13 residues. The V gene lost 0 bases and the J gene lost 2 bases, with 4 bases spanning the gap. The V gene's germline CDR1 is SGHTA and CDR2 FQGTGA. CDR3: CASSLTMNYGYTF. The CDR3 nucleotides are TGTGCCAGCAGCTTAACTATGAACTATGGCTACACCTTC.

V and J are TRBV6-4 and TRBJ2-1; TRBD1 matches 7 bases. The V segment lost 7 bases and the J segment 6 bases; nucleotides outside the gene matches: 12. Germline loops: CDR1 MRHNA, CDR2 SNTAGT. The CDR3 has 15 residues. The CDR3 sequence: CASTGDRAASNEQFF. The CDR3 region has the DNA TGTGCCAGCACTGGAGACAGGGCCGCTTCCAATGAGCAGTTCTTC.

This chain joins TRBV5-1 and TRBJ2-1; possibly TRBD2 for D (7 bases). Germline V gene lookup returns CDR1 SGHRS and CDR2 YFSETQ. Trimming took off 4 bases at V and 2 bases at J, with 16 bases between the two ends. There are 16 residues in the CDR3. CDR3 in DNA: TGCGCCAGCAGCCCGGGGGGCCCGAGAACCTACAATGAGCAGTTCTTC. Protein sequence: CASSPGGPRTYNEQFF.

This sequence joins TRBV12-3 or TRBV12-4 and TRBJ1-2; D gene uncertain. This CDR3 is built from 12 residues. V was pared by 7 bases and J by 4 bases, with 10 bases between. CDR3 bases: TGTGCCAGCACCCTCGAGGCCTATGGCTACACCTTC. Protein product: CASTLEAYGYTF.

This chain uses TRBV27 with TRBJ2-1; 12 bases line up with TRBD2. This CDR3 region has 13 residues. CDR1 is MNHEY, CDR2 SMNVEV, per germline (reference sequence). The ends lost 6 bases at V and 15 bases at J; junction bases unmatched: 9. CDR3 nucleotides: TGTGCCAGCAGACCCAACTCTAGCGGGGGGGGGTTCTTC. Translated, it gives CASRPNSSGGGFF.

The chain employs TRBV3-1 (or the pseudogene TRBV3-2) and TRBJ1-6; D perhaps matches TRBD1 (6 bases). V was pared by 6 bases and J by 7 bases, with 22 bases between. The germline CDR1 and CDR2 sequences are LGHDT and YNNKEL (reference sequence). The CDR3 totals 17 residues. CDR3 sequence: CASSLSTGGGMNSPLHF. The DNA of the CDR3 is TGTGCCAGCAGTCTATCTACGGGCGGGGGCATGAATTCACCCCTCCACTTT.

The gene calls are TRBV29-1 and TRBJ2-7; D gene uncertain. V dropped 4 bases and J dropped 1 base, with 8 bases sitting between them. The CDR3 has 12 residues. Germline values: CDR1 SQVTM, CDR2 ANQGSEA. The CDR3, as DNA: TGCAGCGTTGGAAGCTCTTCCTACGAGCAGTACTTC. Translating gives CSVGSSSYEQYF.

The chain carries TRBV30 and TRBJ2-6; D remains ambiguous. V was cut by 0 bases and J by 2 bases, with 8 bases left in between. Germline lookup yields CDR1 GTSNPN and CDR2 SVGIG (reference sequence). This CDR3 comprises 15 residues. The CDR3 sequence is CAWSVRGTGANVLTF. For the CDR3, the DNA is TGTGCCTGGAGTGTACGTGGCACTGGGGCCAACGTCCTGACTTTC.

CDR3 sequence reads: CASSRRTASSGNTIYF. The DNA of the CDR3 is TGTGCCAGTAGCCGGCGAACGGCTAGCTCTGGAAACACCATATATTTT. This chain links TRBV19 with TRBJ1-3; D unclear. CDR3 size: 16 residues. The germline V gene has CDR1 LNHDA and CDR2 SQIVND (reference sequence). V gave up 6 bases and J gave up 0 bases, with 15 bases separating them.